The 11 T cell receptor beta chains below all came from one sample that was sequenced in a study of blood T cell repertoires in COVID-19. The protocol was immunoSEQ multiplex PCR, while the TCRdb copy is restricted to in-frame clones and leaves out a portion. The sample lists just over 150,000 clones, almost 85% occurring once. The sample was peripheral blood. The source of these receptors is a woman aged 80 or over with acute or convalescent COVID-19.

This clone occurred a few times. The gene calls are TRBV10-3 and TRBJ2-3; D is possibly TRBD2 (5 bases). The V end lost 8 bases, the J end lost 5 bases, and 14 bases lay between the germline ends. The CDR3 spans 13 residues. Germline CDR1 ENHRY, CDR2 SYGVKD. This CDR3 is CAIGMGDRDTQYF. The CDR3 region has the DNA TGTGCCATCGGTATGGGAGATCGAGATACGCAGTATTTT.

The chain couples TRBV5-1 to TRBJ2-5; perhaps TRBD2 as D (7 bases). The germline V gene encodes CDR1 SGHRS and CDR2 YFSETQ. The CDR3 extends over 14 amino acids. Trimming cost V 6 bases and J 4 bases, with 16 bases left between them. The CDR3 region has the DNA TGCGCCAGCAACCAACAGGGAGGGGCAGAGACCCAGTACTTC. Its protein product is CASNQQGGAETQYF.

The CDR3 DNA is TGTGCCAGCACCCCTGCGGGGACAGTCAATCAGCCCCAGCATTTT. Residues: CASTPAGTVNQPQHF. J is TRBJ1-5 and V is TRBV6-5; 7 bases map to TRBD1. CDR1 is MNHEY, CDR2 SVGAGI, per germline. The junction had 9 bases not matched to a gene; V was cut back by 7 bases and J by 3 bases. The CDR3 runs 15 residues.

The V and J genes are TRBV24-1 and TRBJ2-2, with D unclear. The germline V and J ends were trimmed by 4 bases and 3 bases, with 17 bases remaining between them. Germline CDR1 is KGHDR and CDR2 is SFDVKD. CDR3 length: 17 residues. The CDR3 DNA is TGTGCCACCAGTGACAGATCGGCGGCAGATTACACCGGGGAGCTGTTTTTT. Translating gives CATSDRSAADYTGELFF.

V is TRBV11-2 and J is TRBJ2-1; 7 bases are shared with TRBD2. V shed 4 bases and J 4 bases; nucleotides not matched to a gene: 1. The germline gives CDR1 SGHAT, CDR2 FQNNGV. CDR3 size: 13 residues. CDR3: CASSSSGYNEQFF. Written as DNA, the CDR3 is TGTGCCAGCAGCTCTAGCGGTTACAATGAGCAGTTCTTC.

The chain joins TRBV12-5 to TRBJ2-3, with D possibly being TRBD1 (8 bases). Germline V gene data show CDR1 as LGHNT and CDR2 as FRNRAP. There are 15 residues in the CDR3. Trimming took 1 base from V and 3 from J, leaving 11 bases between them. The CDR3 DNA reads TGTGCTAGTGGTTTGGACAGGGGGGGTACAGATACGCAGTATTTT. It codes for CASGLDRGGTDTQYF.

This clone was picked up one time. V usage is TRBV4-3 and J usage is TRBJ1-2; tentatively, D is TRBD1 (6 bases). Germline-derived CDR1 and CDR2 are LGHNA and YSLEER. The CDR3 is 14 amino acids. The ends were cut back, 0 bases at V and 8 bases at J, with 13 bases in the middle. The CDR3 loop is CASSQDLGTGGYTF. In DNA, the CDR3 is TGCGCCAGCAGCCAAGATCTGGGAACAGGGGGCTACACCTTC.

The gene calls are TRBV5-4 and TRBJ2-1, with TRBD2 matching 9 bases. The V and J ends lost 4 bases and 5 bases, in that order; junction bases with no gene match: 7. The CDR3 consists of 15 residues. Germline V lookup: CDR1 SGHNT, CDR2 YYREEE (reference sequence). CDR3 sequence reads: CASSPAASGNNEQFF. Here the CDR3 DNA reads TGTGCCAGCAGCCCGGCGGCTAGCGGGAACAATGAGCAGTTCTTC.

J is TRBJ2-1 and V is TRBV7-9; 10 bases are shared with TRBD2. This CDR3 has 13 amino acids. CDR1 is SEHNR and CDR2 is FQNEAQ in the germline V gene (reference sequence). Trimming at V came to 10 bases and at J to 7 bases, leaving 7 bases not matched to a gene. CDR3 DNA sequence: TGTGCCACCAATCTAGCGGGAGCAAATGAGCAGTTCTTC. This encodes CATNLAGANEQFF.

The chain recombines TRBV4-1 with TRBJ2-1; 8 nucleotides align to TRBD2. Germline V gives CDR1 MGHRA, CDR2 YSYEKL. This CDR3 has 16 amino acids. Germline trimming cut 3 bases from V and 2 bases from J; bases unmatched to any gene: 6. CDR3 region: CASSQSLAGAYNEQFF. In nucleotides, the CDR3 is TGCGCCAGCAGCCAGAGTCTAGCGGGCGCCTACAATGAGCAGTTCTTC.

The chain couples TRBV30 to TRBJ1-4, with TRBD1 identical over 8 bases. With 3 bases clipped from V and 5 bases from J, the junction kept 8 bases outside the gene matches. Per the germline V gene, CDR1 is GTSNPN and CDR2 is SVGIG (reference sequence). The CDR3 sequence is 15 residues long. The CDR3 reads CAWSQGASGNEKLFF. The CDR3 DNA reads TGTGCCTGGAGCCAGGGGGCGAGTGGAAATGAAAAACTGTTTTTT.